The clone carrying this TCR beta chain was seen at least ten times. Its antigen remains unidentified. The TCR beta CDR3 regions underwent amplification using RNA transcripts as the source. The TCR CDR3 was amplified in a first-round RT-PCR using the HTBI primer set. TCRdb ran MiXCR on the multiplex PCR reads and lists one entry per CDR3 protein. The data contain 470,000 or so distinct CDR3 sequences, less than 25% of them singletons. The data were taken from a study of T cells in Graves' hyperthyroidism and ophthalmopathy. Study-level findings and limits: Most clonotypes expanded in thyroid above 0.001 were likewise present in blood.

CDR1 is SGHVS and CDR2 is FQNEAQ in the germline V gene. The V segment lost 8 bases and the J segment 1 base; nucleotides outside the gene matches: 0. There are 13 residues in the CDR3. Thyroid ultrasound and orbital computed tomography, with clinical symptoms and serum thyroxine and TRAb, informed diagnoses. Using about 10 ml of fresh peripheral blood, PBMCs were prepared. The clonotype originates from a man aged 18 to 30 with Graves' hyperthyroidism. Sequences were obtained from blood. This chain joins TRBV7-8 and TRBJ2-2; 8 positions agree with TRBD2. CDR3 nucleotides: TGTGCCAGCGCGGGGGGGAACACCGGGGAGCTGTTTTTT. Amino acids: CASAGGNTGELFF.